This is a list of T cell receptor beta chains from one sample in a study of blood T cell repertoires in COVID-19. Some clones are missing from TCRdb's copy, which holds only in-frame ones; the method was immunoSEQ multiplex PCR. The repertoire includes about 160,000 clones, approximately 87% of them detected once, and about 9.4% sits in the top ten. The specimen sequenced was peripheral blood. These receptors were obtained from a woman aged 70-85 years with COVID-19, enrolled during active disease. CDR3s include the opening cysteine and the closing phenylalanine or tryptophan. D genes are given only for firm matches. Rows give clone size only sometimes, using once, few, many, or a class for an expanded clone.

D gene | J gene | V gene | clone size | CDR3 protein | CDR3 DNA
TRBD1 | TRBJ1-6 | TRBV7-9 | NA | CASSWDTGGPNSPLHF | TGTGCCAGCAGCTGGGATACAGGGGGCCCAAATTCACCCCTCCACTTT
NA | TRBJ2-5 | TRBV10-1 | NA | CARDTGRETQYF | TGCGCCAGGGATACGGGGAGGGAGACCCAGTACTTC
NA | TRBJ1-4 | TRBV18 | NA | CASSPDSGEKLFF | TGTGCCAGCTCACCGGACAGTGGTGAAAAACTGTTTTTT
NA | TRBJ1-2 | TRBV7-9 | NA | CASSSGQLANYGYTF | TGTGCCAGCAGCTCAGGACAATTAGCTAACTATGGCTACACCTTC
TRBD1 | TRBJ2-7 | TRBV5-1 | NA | CASSSRDRGAYEQYF | TGCGCCAGCAGCTCACGGGACAGGGGTGCCTACGAGCAGTACTTC
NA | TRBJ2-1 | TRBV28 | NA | CASSFVRGIEQFF | TGTGCCAGCAGTTTCGTCAGGGGCATTGAGCAGTTCTTC
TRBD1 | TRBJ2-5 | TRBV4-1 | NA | CASSQQTGVRETQYF | TGCGCCAGCAGCCAACAGACAGGGGTTCGGGAGACCCAGTACTTC
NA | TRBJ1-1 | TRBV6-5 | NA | CASTGGVNTEAFF | TGTGCCAGCACAGGAGGGGTGAACACTGAAGCTTTCTTT
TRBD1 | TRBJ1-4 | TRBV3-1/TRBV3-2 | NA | CASSLGTGSATNEKLFF | TGTGCCAGCAGCCTCGGGACAGGGTCCGCAACTAATGAAAAACTGTTTTTT
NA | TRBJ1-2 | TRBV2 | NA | CASRNLGGLVSYTF | TGTGCCAGCAGGAATCTAGGTGGCTTGGTGAGCTACACCTTC
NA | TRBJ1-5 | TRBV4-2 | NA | CASSQGAGIRPQHF | TGTGCCAGCAGCCAAGGGGCCGGGATACGGCCCCAGCATTTT
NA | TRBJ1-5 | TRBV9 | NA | CASSVGGRGQPQHF | TGTGCCAGCAGCGTAGGAGGGAGGGGTCAGCCCCAGCATTTT
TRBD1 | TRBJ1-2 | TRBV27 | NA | CASSAGQGNYGYTF | TGTGCCAGCAGCGCGGGACAGGGGAACTATGGCTACACCTTC
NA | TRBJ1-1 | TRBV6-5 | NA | CASSYEGKAAFF | TGTGCCAGCAGTTACGAGGGAAAAGCAGCTTTCTTT
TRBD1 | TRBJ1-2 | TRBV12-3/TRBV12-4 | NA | CASPGQIYGYTF | TGTGCCAGCCCGGGACAGATCTATGGCTACACCTTC
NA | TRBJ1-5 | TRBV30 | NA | CAWSGQNNQPQHF | TGTGCCTGGAGTGGACAGAACAATCAGCCCCAGCATTTT
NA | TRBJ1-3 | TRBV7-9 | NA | CASSLDRAGNTIYF | TGTGCCAGCAGCTTAGACAGGGCTGGAAACACCATATATTTT
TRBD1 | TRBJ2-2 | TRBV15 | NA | CATSRGTGANTGELFF | TGTGCCACCAGCAGAGGGACAGGGGCGAACACCGGGGAGCTGTTTTTT
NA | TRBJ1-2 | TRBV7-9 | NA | CASSLGSANYGYTF | TGTGCCAGCAGCTTAGGGAGCGCTAACTATGGCTACACCTTC
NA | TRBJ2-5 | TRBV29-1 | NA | CSYSEETQYF | TGCAGCTATTCCGAAGAGACCCAGTACTTC
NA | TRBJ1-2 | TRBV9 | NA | CASSVVAGPNYGYTF | TGTGCCAGCAGCGTAGTGGCAGGGCCTAACTATGGCTACACCTTC
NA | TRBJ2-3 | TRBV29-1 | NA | CSVGKRSSTDTQYF | TGCAGCGTGGGTAAGCGGTCGTCCACAGATACGCAGTATTTT
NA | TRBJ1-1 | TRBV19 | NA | CASSIDLGGATEAFF | TGTGCCAGTAGTATAGATCTCGGCGGGGCCACTGAAGCTTTCTTT
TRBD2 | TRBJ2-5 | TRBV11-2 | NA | CASSLGLAVETQYF | TGTGCCAGCAGCTTGGGACTAGCTGTGGAGACCCAGTACTTC
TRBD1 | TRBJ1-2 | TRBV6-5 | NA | CASKLRQGTNYGYTF | TGTGCCAGCAAACTCAGACAGGGAACTAACTATGGCTACACCTTC
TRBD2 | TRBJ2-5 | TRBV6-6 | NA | CASSHYTGGTGETQYF | TGTGCCAGCAGTCACTACACCGGGGGGACGGGGGAGACCCAGTACTTC
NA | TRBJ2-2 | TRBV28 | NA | CASSGEAATVTGELFF | TGTGCCAGCAGTGGGGAGGCAGCGACAGTCACCGGGGAGCTGTTTTTT
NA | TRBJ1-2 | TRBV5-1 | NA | CASSSDMGYGYTF | TGCGCCAGCAGCTCGGACATGGGCTATGGCTACACCTTC
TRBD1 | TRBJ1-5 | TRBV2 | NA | CASSQGGQGNQPQHF | TGTGCCAGCAGCCAAGGGGGACAGGGTAATCAGCCCCAGCATTTT
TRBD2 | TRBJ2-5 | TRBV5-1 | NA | CASSLASGGASETQYF | TGCGCCAGCAGCTTGGCTAGCGGGGGGGCATCGGAGACCCAGTACTTC
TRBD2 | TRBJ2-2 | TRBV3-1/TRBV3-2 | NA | CATGLAASGELFF | TGTGCCACGGGGCTAGCGGCTTCCGGGGAGCTGTTTTTT
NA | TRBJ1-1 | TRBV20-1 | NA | CSASRGYNTEAFF | TGCAGTGCTAGTAGGGGTTACAACACTGAAGCTTTCTTT
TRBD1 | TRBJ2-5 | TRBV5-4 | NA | CASSPRGTVIQETQYF | TGTGCCAGCAGCCCAAGAGGGACAGTTATCCAAGAGACCCAGTACTTC
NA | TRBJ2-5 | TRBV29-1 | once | CSVAETEETQYF | TGCAGCGTTGCCGAGACAGAAGAGACCCAGTACTTC
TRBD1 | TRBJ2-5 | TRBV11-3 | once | CASGQDYQETQYF | TGTGCCAGCGGACAGGACTACCAAGAGACCCAGTACTTC
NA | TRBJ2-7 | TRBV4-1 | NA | CASSQVGRGFALQYF | TGCGCCAGCAGCCAAGTGGGTCGGGGGTTCGCTCTGCAGTACTTC
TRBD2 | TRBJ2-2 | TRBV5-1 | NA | CASSPGLADPTGELFF | TGCGCCAGCAGCCCGGGACTAGCGGACCCCACCGGGGAGCTGTTTTTT
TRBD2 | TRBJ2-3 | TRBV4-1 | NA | CASSQVAGGPDTQYF | TGCGCCAGCAGCCAAGTAGCGGGGGGGCCAGATACGCAGTATTTT
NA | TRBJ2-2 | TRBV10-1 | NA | CASSDHRGGELFF | TGCGCCAGCAGTGACCATAGAGGCGGGGAGCTGTTTTTT
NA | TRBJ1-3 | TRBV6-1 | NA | CASSEGHGVRNTIYF | TGTGCCAGCAGTGAAGGTCACGGGGTACGGAACACCATATATTTT
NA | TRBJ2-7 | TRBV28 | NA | CASGNPGRHEQYF | TGTGCCAGCGGGAATCCAGGGCGCCACGAGCAGTACTTC
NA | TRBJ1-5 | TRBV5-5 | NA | CASSLQGPPGTQHF | TGTGCCAGCAGCTTACAGGGTCCCCCGGGGACCCAGCATTTT
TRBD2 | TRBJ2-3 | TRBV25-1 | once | CASSISGGGPGGTDTQYF | TGTGCCAGCAGTATATCGGGGGGGGGCCCGGGAGGCACAGATACGCAGTATTTT
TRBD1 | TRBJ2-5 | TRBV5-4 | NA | CASTRRGTGVQETQYF | TGTGCCAGCACCCGCAGGGGGACAGGCGTCCAAGAGACCCAGTACTTC
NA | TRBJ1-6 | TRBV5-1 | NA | CASSLGQRSPLHF | TGCGCCAGCAGCTTGGGTCAACGGTCACCCCTCCACTTT
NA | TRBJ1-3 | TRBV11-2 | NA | CASSLGQTTYSGNTIYF | TGTGCCAGCAGCTTGGGACAAACGACTTACTCTGGAAACACCATATATTTT
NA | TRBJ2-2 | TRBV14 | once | CASRSQLGGAQTGELFF | TGTGCCAGCAGATCGCAGCTGGGAGGCGCTCAAACCGGGGAGCTGTTTTTT
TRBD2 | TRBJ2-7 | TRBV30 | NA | CAWSPSGAYEQYF | TGTGCCTGGAGCCCCAGCGGGGCTTACGAGCAGTACTTC
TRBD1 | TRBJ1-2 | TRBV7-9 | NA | CASSRTGGFDYGYTF | TGTGCCAGCAGCCGCACAGGGGGGTTCGACTATGGCTACACCTTC
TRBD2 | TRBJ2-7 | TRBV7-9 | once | CASSYSAGGSSYEQYF | TGTGCCAGCAGTTACTCGGCGGGGGGAAGCTCCTACGAGCAGTACTTC
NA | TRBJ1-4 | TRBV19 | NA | CASSAGYGNEKLFF | TGTGCCAGTAGTGCAGGATACGGTAATGAAAAACTGTTTTTT
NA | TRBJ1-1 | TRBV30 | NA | CAWSVMTPHRGAGDTEAFF | TGTGCCTGGAGTGTAATGACCCCCCACCGGGGGGCTGGAGACACTGAAGCTTTCTTT
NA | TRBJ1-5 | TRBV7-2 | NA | CASSLVGDQPQHF | TGTGCCAGCAGCTTAGTCGGGGATCAGCCCCAGCATTTT